Listed below are T cell receptor beta chains from one sample, sequenced in a study of blood T cell repertoires in COVID-19. The table came from immunoSEQ multiplex PCR; TCRdb's copy has only in-frame clones and leaves some out. Here the sample spans hundreds of thousands of clones, 87% being singletons. The sequencing sample was made of PBMCs or T cells enriched from blood (not recorded which). These receptors were obtained from a woman younger than 45 who had recovered from COVID-19. Both conserved end residues are part of each CDR3. Fields, in order: CDR3 protein, CDR3 DNA, V gene, J gene, clone size, D gene. D genes are given only for firm matches. The size field is filled for only some rows; it gives once, few, many or a size class.

CDR3aa: CASSHNLGSYEQYF; CDR3nt: TGTGCCAGCAGTCATAACCTAGGATCCTACGAGCAGTACTTC; v_gene: TRBV27; j_gene: TRBJ2-7; abundance: .; d_gene: .
CDR3aa: CASTYSGNTIYF; CDR3nt: TGTGCCAGCACGTACTCTGGAAACACCATATATTTT; v_gene: TRBV6-5; j_gene: TRBJ1-3; abundance: .; d_gene: .
CDR3aa: CASSLAGQGYGYTF; CDR3nt: TGTGCCAGCAGCTTAGCGGGTCAGGGCTATGGCTACACCTTC; v_gene: TRBV7-2; j_gene: TRBJ1-2; abundance: .; d_gene: .
CDR3aa: CASSSLRRGEVETQYF; CDR3nt: TGTGCCAGCAGCTCCCTCAGACGGGGGGAGGTAGAGACCCAGTACTTC; v_gene: TRBV9; j_gene: TRBJ2-5; abundance: few; d_gene: TRBD2
CDR3aa: CASSLTGHTYEQYF; CDR3nt: TGTGCCAGCAGTTTGACAGGGCATACCTACGAGCAGTACTTC; v_gene: TRBV27; j_gene: TRBJ2-7; abundance: once; d_gene: TRBD1
CDR3aa: CASGGRDQNTEAFF; CDR3nt: TGCGCCAGCGGGGGGAGGGACCAGAACACTGAAGCTTTCTTT; v_gene: TRBV5-1; j_gene: TRBJ1-1; abundance: .; d_gene: .
CDR3aa: CASSSAGRDGYTF; CDR3nt: TGTGCCAGCAGCTCCGCCGGGAGGGATGGCTACACCTTC; v_gene: TRBV7-3; j_gene: TRBJ1-2; abundance: .; d_gene: .
CDR3aa: CASSSSGGYEQYF; CDR3nt: TGTGCCAGCAGCTCTAGCGGGGGTTACGAGCAGTACTTC; v_gene: TRBV7-2; j_gene: TRBJ2-7; abundance: once; d_gene: TRBD2
CDR3aa: CASSFTGEQPQHF; CDR3nt: TGTGCCAGCTCATTTACAGGGGAACAGCCCCAGCATTTT; v_gene: TRBV18; j_gene: TRBJ1-5; abundance: .; d_gene: TRBD1
CDR3aa: CASSGQGWDTQYF; CDR3nt: TGTGCCAGCAGTGGACAGGGGTGGGATACGCAGTATTTT; v_gene: TRBV2; j_gene: TRBJ2-3; abundance: .; d_gene: TRBD1
CDR3aa: CASSTLGGNTEAFF; CDR3nt: TGTGCCAGTAGTACCCTCGGGGGGAACACTGAAGCTTTCTTT; v_gene: TRBV19; j_gene: TRBJ1-1; abundance: .; d_gene: .
CDR3aa: CASMGPGQANQPQHF; CDR3nt: TGTGCCAGCATGGGTCCGGGACAGGCTAATCAGCCCCAGCATTTT; v_gene: TRBV6-5; j_gene: TRBJ1-5; abundance: .; d_gene: TRBD1
CDR3aa: CASNEWDTAGNTIYF; CDR3nt: TGTGCCAGCAATGAATGGGACACCGCTGGAAACACCATATATTTT; v_gene: TRBV9; j_gene: TRBJ1-3; abundance: .; d_gene: .
CDR3aa: CASRIQETQYF; CDR3nt: TGCGCCAGTAGAATACAAGAGACCCAGTACTTC; v_gene: TRBV5-1; j_gene: TRBJ2-5; abundance: .; d_gene: .
CDR3aa: CASSIRLGDTSYEQYF; CDR3nt: TGTGCCAGTAGTATAAGGTTGGGGGACACCTCCTACGAGCAGTACTTC; v_gene: TRBV19; j_gene: TRBJ2-7; abundance: .; d_gene: .
CDR3aa: CASSFTGDSGNTIYF; CDR3nt: TGTGCCAGCAGCTTCACAGGGGACTCTGGAAACACCATATATTTT; v_gene: TRBV11-2; j_gene: TRBJ1-3; abundance: .; d_gene: TRBD1
CDR3aa: CASSLNRVGNQPQHF; CDR3nt: TGTGCCAGCAGTTTGAACAGGGTTGGCAATCAGCCCCAGCATTTT; v_gene: TRBV27; j_gene: TRBJ1-5; abundance: .; d_gene: .
CDR3aa: CASSTDRAGELFF; CDR3nt: TGTGCCAGTAGTACGGACAGGGCCGGGGAGCTGTTTTTT; v_gene: TRBV19; j_gene: TRBJ2-2; abundance: .; d_gene: TRBD1
CDR3aa: CASTTLGPQGSTEAFF; CDR3nt: TGTGCCAGCACCACCCTTGGCCCACAGGGATCCACTGAAGCTTTCTTT; v_gene: TRBV27; j_gene: TRBJ1-1; abundance: .; d_gene: .
CDR3aa: CASTRAGTPSGANVLTF; CDR3nt: TGTGCCAGCACTCGGGCAGGGACTCCCTCTGGGGCCAACGTCCTGACTTTC; v_gene: TRBV3-1/TRBV3-2; j_gene: TRBJ2-6; abundance: .; d_gene: .
CDR3aa: CASSVDPSGRRSYNEQFF; CDR3nt: TGTGCCAGCAGCGTAGACCCTAGCGGGAGGAGGTCCTACAATGAGCAGTTCTTC; v_gene: TRBV9; j_gene: TRBJ2-1; abundance: .; d_gene: TRBD2
CDR3aa: CASSWDNDNSPLHF; CDR3nt: TGTGCCAGCAGTTGGGACAATGATAATTCACCCCTCCACTTT; v_gene: TRBV5-8; j_gene: TRBJ1-6; abundance: few; d_gene: .
CDR3aa: CASRQDGNYGYTF; CDR3nt: TGTGCCAGCAGACAGGACGGGAACTATGGCTACACCTTC; v_gene: TRBV5-5; j_gene: TRBJ1-2; abundance: once; d_gene: .
CDR3aa: CSASNRGFEKLFF; CDR3nt: TGCAGTGCTAGTAACAGGGGATTCGAAAAACTGTTTTTT; v_gene: TRBV20-1; j_gene: TRBJ1-4; abundance: once; d_gene: TRBD1
CDR3aa: CASSTAGQNYGYTF; CDR3nt: TGCGCCAGCAGCACCGCGGGACAGAACTATGGCTACACCTTC; v_gene: TRBV5-1; j_gene: TRBJ1-2; abundance: .; d_gene: TRBD1
CDR3aa: CASSRAEGANYGYTF; CDR3nt: TGTGCCAGCTCGCGAGCGGAGGGGGCGAACTATGGCTACACCTTC; v_gene: TRBV18; j_gene: TRBJ1-2; abundance: .; d_gene: TRBD1
CDR3aa: CSVEGGQRGSHNEQFF; CDR3nt: TGCAGCGTTGAAGGTGGGCAGCGGGGCTCGCACAATGAGCAGTTCTTC; v_gene: TRBV29-1; j_gene: TRBJ2-1; abundance: .; d_gene: TRBD2
CDR3aa: CAWSVGGFLSLHF; CDR3nt: TGTGCCTGGAGTGTGGGAGGGTTCTTATCCCTCCACTTT; v_gene: TRBV30; j_gene: TRBJ1-6; abundance: .; d_gene: .
CDR3aa: CASSLERDRGVVRHTEAFF; CDR3nt: TGTGCCAGCAGCTTGGAAAGGGACAGGGGCGTAGTACGGCACACTGAAGCTTTCTTT; v_gene: TRBV5-8; j_gene: TRBJ1-1; abundance: few; d_gene: TRBD1
CDR3aa: CASSFPGEFSEQFF; CDR3nt: TGTGCCAGCAGCTTCCCGGGGGAATTCAGTGAGCAGTTCTTC; v_gene: TRBV7-9; j_gene: TRBJ2-1; abundance: .; d_gene: .
CDR3aa: CASSQTTSRSTDTQYF; CDR3nt: TGCGCCAGCAGCCAAACGACTAGCCGGAGCACAGATACGCAGTATTTT; v_gene: TRBV4-1; j_gene: TRBJ2-3; abundance: .; d_gene: TRBD2
CDR3aa: CASSYTGGNTEAFF; CDR3nt: TGCGCCAGCAGCTACACAGGGGGCAACACTGAAGCTTTCTTT; v_gene: TRBV4-1; j_gene: TRBJ1-1; abundance: .; d_gene: TRBD1
CDR3aa: CASSLADDQPQHF; CDR3nt: TGTGCCAGCAGTTTGGCCGATGATCAGCCCCAGCATTTT; v_gene: TRBV12-3/TRBV12-4; j_gene: TRBJ1-5; abundance: .; d_gene: .
CDR3aa: CASSPRGLADNEQFF; CDR3nt: TGCGCCAGCAGCCCGAGGGGACTGGCCGACAATGAGCAGTTCTTC; v_gene: TRBV5-1; j_gene: TRBJ2-1; abundance: .; d_gene: .
CDR3aa: CASQLGNNLDFWNGYTF; CDR3nt: TGTGCCAGCCAACTGGGAAACAACTTGGACTTCTGGAATGGCTACACCTTC; v_gene: TRBV5-4; j_gene: TRBJ1-2; abundance: .; d_gene: .
CDR3aa: CASSIGTGYETQYF; CDR3nt: TGTGCCAGTAGTATTGGGACAGGGTACGAGACCCAGTACTTC; v_gene: TRBV19; j_gene: TRBJ2-5; abundance: .; d_gene: TRBD1
CDR3aa: CASSPGLGNSPLHF; CDR3nt: TGTGCCAGCAGCCCGGGACTGGGGAATTCACCCCTCCACTTT; v_gene: TRBV3-1/TRBV3-2; j_gene: TRBJ1-6; abundance: .; d_gene: .
CDR3aa: CASSQLQGNIQYF; CDR3nt: TGTGCCAGCAGCCAGTTACAGGGGAACATTCAGTACTTC; v_gene: TRBV14; j_gene: TRBJ2-4; abundance: .; d_gene: TRBD1
CDR3aa: CATSDVGTGGSYEQFF; CDR3nt: TGTGCCACCAGTGATGTTGGGACAGGGGGCTCGTATGAGCAGTTCTTC; v_gene: TRBV24-1; j_gene: TRBJ2-1; abundance: .; d_gene: TRBD1
CDR3aa: CAIRKPGQGAEGYGYTF; CDR3nt: TGTGCCATCAGGAAGCCGGGACAGGGGGCGGAGGGCTATGGCTACACCTTC; v_gene: TRBV10-3; j_gene: TRBJ1-2; abundance: .; d_gene: TRBD1
CDR3aa: CSVLWTVNTEAFF; CDR3nt: TGCAGCGTTCTCTGGACAGTGAACACTGAAGCTTTCTTT; v_gene: TRBV29-1; j_gene: TRBJ1-1; abundance: .; d_gene: .
CDR3aa: CASSDQGAPGGNTIYF; CDR3nt: TGTGCCAGCAGTGACCAGGGGGCGCCGGGAGGAAACACCATATATTTT; v_gene: TRBV6-1; j_gene: TRBJ1-3; abundance: .; d_gene: TRBD1
CDR3aa: CSTSGDAGELFF; CDR3nt: TGCAGCACCAGCGGGGATGCCGGGGAGCTGTTTTTT; v_gene: TRBV29-1; j_gene: TRBJ2-2; abundance: few; d_gene: TRBD2
CDR3aa: CASSQGLAYEQYF; CDR3nt: TGTGCCAGCAGCCAAGGACTAGCCTACGAGCAGTACTTC; v_gene: TRBV3-1/TRBV3-2; j_gene: TRBJ2-7; abundance: .; d_gene: .
CDR3aa: CASSSFPGGDQPQHF; CDR3nt: TGCGCCAGCAGTAGTTTCCCAGGGGGCGATCAGCCCCAGCATTTT; v_gene: TRBV10-1; j_gene: TRBJ1-5; abundance: .; d_gene: TRBD1
CDR3aa: CASSQEENTIYF; CDR3nt: TGTGCCAGCAGCCAAGAGGAGAACACCATATATTTT; v_gene: TRBV3-1/TRBV3-2; j_gene: TRBJ1-3; abundance: .; d_gene: .
CDR3aa: CATQDYPYEQYF; CDR3nt: TGTGCCACCCAGGACTACCCCTACGAGCAGTACTTC; v_gene: TRBV2; j_gene: TRBJ2-7; abundance: .; d_gene: .
CDR3aa: CASRGLGLAGGEQFF; CDR3nt: TGTGCCAGCAGGGGCTTGGGACTAGCGGGAGGGGAGCAGTTCTTC; v_gene: TRBV27; j_gene: TRBJ2-1; abundance: .; d_gene: TRBD2
CDR3aa: CASSTGGPSSYNSPLHF; CDR3nt: TGTGCCAGCAGCACCGGAGGTCCGAGCTCCTATAATTCACCCCTCCACTTT; v_gene: TRBV5-6; j_gene: TRBJ1-6; abundance: .; d_gene: .
CDR3aa: CASSQDMVAGGTYNEQFF; CDR3nt: TGTGCCAGCAGCCAAGATATGGTTGCGGGGGGAACCTACAATGAGCAGTTCTTC; v_gene: TRBV3-1/TRBV3-2; j_gene: TRBJ2-1; abundance: .; d_gene: TRBD2
CDR3aa: CASSVSPQGAQGELFF; CDR3nt: TGTGCCAGCAGCGTATCCCCACAGGGGGCCCAAGGGGAACTGTTTTTT; v_gene: TRBV9; j_gene: TRBJ1-4; abundance: .; d_gene: TRBD1
CDR3aa: CASSYSGGSGNTIYF; CDR3nt: TGTGCCAGCAGTTACTCTGGAGGGTCTGGAAACACCATATATTTT; v_gene: TRBV6-5; j_gene: TRBJ1-3; abundance: once; d_gene: .
CDR3aa: CASSLQGSSYNEQFF; CDR3nt: TGTGCCAGCAGCTTGCAGGGAAGCTCCTACAATGAGCAGTTCTTC; v_gene: TRBV7-9; j_gene: TRBJ2-1; abundance: .; d_gene: .
CDR3aa: CAISEDRGYEQYF; CDR3nt: TGTGCCATCAGCGAAGACAGGGGTTACGAGCAGTACTTC; v_gene: TRBV10-3; j_gene: TRBJ2-7; abundance: .; d_gene: TRBD1
CDR3aa: CASIHSNDGNYGYTF; CDR3nt: TGTGCCAGTATCCACTCGAATGACGGGAACTATGGCTACACCTTC; v_gene: TRBV19; j_gene: TRBJ1-2; abundance: .; d_gene: .
CDR3aa: CASSLDTASSYNEQFF; CDR3nt: TGCGCCAGCAGCTTGGACACAGCAAGCTCCTACAATGAGCAGTTCTTC; v_gene: TRBV5-1; j_gene: TRBJ2-1; abundance: .; d_gene: .